This entry features one T cell receptor beta chain sequence. No cognate antigen has been identified for it. Base qualities are missing; no much larger clone stands one base away. This entry is derived from a study of blood T cell repertoires in COVID-19 (dated by TCRdb to 2018 to 2021). Looking at the study overall: The collaborator samples originated in the United States, Italy and Spain and spanned the acute and convalescent phases of COVID-19. The prospective study material was composed of cDNA or gDNA derived from T cells, B-cell-depleted T cells, or PBMCs. A freely available public database, intended as a resource for researchers studying the immune response to SARS-CoV-2, is where the repertoires were released. Samples were obtained from the ongoing ImmuneRACE study (first 160 participants) and from 1,254 subjects provided by 6 global collaborators. Nearly every sample came with metadata listing a de-identified subject ID, COVID-19 status, age in years and sex. Subjects who had been exposed to COVID-19, were actively infected with it, or had recovered from it provided the deeply sampled blood TCRbeta repertoires that made up the dataset. Where available, HLA class I and class II types were obtained from metadata supplied by the sample provider rather than from assay-based typing.

Each collaborating institution followed its own protocols to collect whole blood in K2EDTA tubes. For TCRbeta analysis, collaborators shipped samples in one of three forms: frozen whole blood, isolated PBMCs, or DNA extracted from either of those sample types. Per the germline V gene (reference sequence), LGHDT is the CDR1 and YNNKEL is the CDR2. From its cysteine to its phenylalanine, the CDR3 spans 14 amino acids. This entry keeps only the CDR3 DNA: 42 bases, framed from base 1. V lost 8 bases and J lost 4 bases, and the count of bases not matched to a germline gene is 5. TCRbeta CDR3 regions were amplified from genomic DNA by means of the immunoSEQ Assay, a bias-controlled multiplex PCR. The study's own analysis went as follows. The number of nucleated cells in each sample was estimated by amplification of reference gene primers within the assay. Sequence reads were collapsed and filtered to measure the absolute abundance of every unique TCRbeta CDR3 rearrangement. For each sample, productive Simpson clonality was calculated as the square root of Simpson's diversity index over productive rearrangements. TCRdb's version of the immuneACCESS table is confined to in-frame rearrangements and falls short of the full clone set. An unresolved V gene accounts for under half of the shortfall where checked; the remainder is of unknown origin. For V, J and clone size, that table is used; D and trimming come from the DNA. Counted in this sample were 130,000 to 150,000 clones; approximately 87% of them appeared once. Jointly, the top ten make up more than 3.5% of the sample.

The study at large found these results: Clinical and demographic metadata were provided uncurated, with the amount varying by source and participant.

The source of this sequence is a woman aged 40 to 50 with acute or convalescent COVID-19. Material: peripheral blood. The sequence is built from TRBV3-1 (or the pseudogene TRBV3-2) and TRBJ2-6; 7 of the junction bases match TRBD2. The sequenced DNA is TGTGCCAGCGGGGGAGGGGTCGGGGCCAACGTCCTGACTTTC. Translated, it gives CASGGGVGANVLTF.